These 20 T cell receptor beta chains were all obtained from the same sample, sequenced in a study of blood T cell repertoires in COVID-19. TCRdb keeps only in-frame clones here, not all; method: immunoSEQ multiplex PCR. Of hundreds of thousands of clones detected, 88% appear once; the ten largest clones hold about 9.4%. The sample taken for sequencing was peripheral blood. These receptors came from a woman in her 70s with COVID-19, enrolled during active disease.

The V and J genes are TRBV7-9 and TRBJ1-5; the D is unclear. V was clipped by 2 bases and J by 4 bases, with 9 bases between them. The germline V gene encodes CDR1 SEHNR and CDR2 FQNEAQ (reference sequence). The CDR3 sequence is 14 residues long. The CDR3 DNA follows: TGTGCCAGCAGCTTATCGGGGTTTAATCAGCCCCAGCATTTT. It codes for CASSLSGFNQPQHF.

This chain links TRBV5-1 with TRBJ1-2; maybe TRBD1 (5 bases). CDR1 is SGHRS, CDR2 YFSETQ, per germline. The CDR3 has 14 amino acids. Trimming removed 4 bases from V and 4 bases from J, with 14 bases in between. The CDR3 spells CASSGTTAGYGYTF. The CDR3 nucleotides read TGCGCCAGCAGCGGAACGACAGCGGGCTATGGCTACACCTTC.

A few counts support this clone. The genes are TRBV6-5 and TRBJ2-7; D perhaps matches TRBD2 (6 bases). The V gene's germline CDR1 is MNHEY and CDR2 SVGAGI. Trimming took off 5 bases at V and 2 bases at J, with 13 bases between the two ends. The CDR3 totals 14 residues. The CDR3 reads CASSTLGGPYEQYF. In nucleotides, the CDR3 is TGTGCCAGCAGTACCTTGGGGGGACCCTACGAGCAGTACTTC.

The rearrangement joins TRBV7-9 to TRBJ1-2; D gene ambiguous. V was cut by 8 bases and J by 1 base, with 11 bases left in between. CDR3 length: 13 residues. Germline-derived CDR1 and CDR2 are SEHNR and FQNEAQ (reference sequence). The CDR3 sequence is CASAPEGNYGYTF. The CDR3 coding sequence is TGTGCCAGCGCCCCGGAGGGTAACTATGGCTACACCTTC.

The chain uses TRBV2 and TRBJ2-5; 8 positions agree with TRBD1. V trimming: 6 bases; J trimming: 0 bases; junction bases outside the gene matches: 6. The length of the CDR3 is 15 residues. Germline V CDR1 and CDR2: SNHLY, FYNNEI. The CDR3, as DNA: TGTGCCAGCAGGACCGGACAGGGATACCAAGAGACCCAGTACTTC. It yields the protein CASRTGQGYQETQYF.

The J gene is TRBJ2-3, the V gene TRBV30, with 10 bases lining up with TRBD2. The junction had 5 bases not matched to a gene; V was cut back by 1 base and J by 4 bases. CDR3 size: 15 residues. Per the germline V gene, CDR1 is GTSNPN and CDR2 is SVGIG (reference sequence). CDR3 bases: TGTGCCTGGAGTGCCCTAGCGGGAGCGGCAGATACGCAGTATTTT. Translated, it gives CAWSALAGAADTQYF.

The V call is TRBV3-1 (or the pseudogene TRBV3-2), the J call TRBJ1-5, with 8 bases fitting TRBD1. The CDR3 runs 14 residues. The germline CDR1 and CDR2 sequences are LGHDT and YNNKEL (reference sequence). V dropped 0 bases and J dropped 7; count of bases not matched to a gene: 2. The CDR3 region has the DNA TGTGCCAGCAGCCAAGACAGGGGGCAACAGCCCCAGCATTTT. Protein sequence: CASSQDRGQQPQHF.

The CDR3 reads CASSSPGQGNTGELFF. The CDR3 DNA follows: TGCGCCAGCAGCTCGCCGGGACAGGGGAACACCGGGGAGCTGTTTTTT. J is TRBJ2-2 and V is TRBV5-1, with 9 positions matching TRBD1. There are 16 residues in the CDR3. Per germline, CDR1 SGHRS and CDR2 YFSETQ. The J segment lost 1 base and the V segment lost 3 bases, leaving 4 bases of the junction unmatched.

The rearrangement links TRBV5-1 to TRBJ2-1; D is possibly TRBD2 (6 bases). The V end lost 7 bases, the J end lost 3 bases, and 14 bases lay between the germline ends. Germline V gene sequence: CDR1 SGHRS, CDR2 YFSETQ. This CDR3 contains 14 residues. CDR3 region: CASGNRGSYNEQFF. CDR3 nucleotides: TGCGCCAGCGGTAACCGGGGGAGCTACAATGAGCAGTTCTTC.

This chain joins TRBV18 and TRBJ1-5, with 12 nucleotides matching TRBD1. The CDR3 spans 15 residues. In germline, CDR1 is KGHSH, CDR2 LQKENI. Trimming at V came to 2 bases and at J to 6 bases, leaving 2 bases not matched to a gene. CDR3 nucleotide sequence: TGTGCCAGCTCACCAGGGACAGGGGGCTCTCAGCCCCAGCATTTT. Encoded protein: CASSPGTGGSQPQHF.

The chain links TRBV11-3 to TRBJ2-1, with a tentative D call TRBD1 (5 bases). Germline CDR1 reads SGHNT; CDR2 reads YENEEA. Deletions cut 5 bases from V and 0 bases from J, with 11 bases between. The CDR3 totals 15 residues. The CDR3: CASSKTASSYNEQFF. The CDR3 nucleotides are TGTGCCAGCAGCAAGACAGCGAGCTCCTACAATGAGCAGTTCTTC.

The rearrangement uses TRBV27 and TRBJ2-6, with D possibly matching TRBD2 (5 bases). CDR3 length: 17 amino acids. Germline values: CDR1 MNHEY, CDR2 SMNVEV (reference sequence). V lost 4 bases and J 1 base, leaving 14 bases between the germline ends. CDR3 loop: CASSYYPRESGANVLTF. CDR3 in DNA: TGTGCCAGCAGTTATTACCCTAGGGAGTCTGGGGCCAACGTCCTGACTTTC.

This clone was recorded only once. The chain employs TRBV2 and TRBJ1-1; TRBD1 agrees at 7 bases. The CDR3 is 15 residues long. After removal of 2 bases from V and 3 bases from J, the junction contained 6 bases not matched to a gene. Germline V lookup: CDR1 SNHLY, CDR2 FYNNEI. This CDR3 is CASSEPSGGDTEAFF. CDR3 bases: TGTGCCAGCAGTGAACCATCAGGGGGAGACACTGAAGCTTTCTTT.

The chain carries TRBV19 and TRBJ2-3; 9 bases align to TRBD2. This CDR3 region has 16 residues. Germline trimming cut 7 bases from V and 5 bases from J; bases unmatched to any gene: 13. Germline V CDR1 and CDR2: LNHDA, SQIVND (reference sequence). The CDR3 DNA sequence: TGTGCCAGTAAGGCTAGCGGGAATGCAAGGGGAGATACGCAGTATTTT. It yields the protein CASKASGNARGDTQYF.

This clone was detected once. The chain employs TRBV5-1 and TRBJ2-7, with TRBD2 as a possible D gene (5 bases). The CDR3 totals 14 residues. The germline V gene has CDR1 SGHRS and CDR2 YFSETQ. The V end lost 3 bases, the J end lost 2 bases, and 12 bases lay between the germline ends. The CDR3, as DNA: TGCGCCAGCAGCTATAGACCCGGGACCTACGAGCAGTACTTC. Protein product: CASSYRPGTYEQYF.

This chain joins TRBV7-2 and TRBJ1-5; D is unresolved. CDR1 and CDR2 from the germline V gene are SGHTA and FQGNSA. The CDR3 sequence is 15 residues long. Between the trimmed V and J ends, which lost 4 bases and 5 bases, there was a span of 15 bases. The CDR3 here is CASSSGGFGDQPQHF. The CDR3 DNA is TGTGCCAGCAGCTCGGGAGGGTTCGGGGATCAGCCCCAGCATTTT.

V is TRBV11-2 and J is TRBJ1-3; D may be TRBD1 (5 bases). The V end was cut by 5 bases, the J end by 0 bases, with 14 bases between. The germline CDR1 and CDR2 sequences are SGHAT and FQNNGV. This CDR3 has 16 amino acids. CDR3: CASSPWGGYSGNTIYF. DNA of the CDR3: TGTGCCAGCAGCCCATGGGGGGGGTACTCTGGAAACACCATATATTTT. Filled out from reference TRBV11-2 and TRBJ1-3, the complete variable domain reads EAGVAQSPRYKIIEKRQSVAFWCNPISGHATLYWYQQILGQGPKLLIQFQNNGVVDDSQLPKDRFSAERLKGVDSTLKIQPAKLEDSAVYLCASSPWGGYSGNTIYFGEGSWLTVV.

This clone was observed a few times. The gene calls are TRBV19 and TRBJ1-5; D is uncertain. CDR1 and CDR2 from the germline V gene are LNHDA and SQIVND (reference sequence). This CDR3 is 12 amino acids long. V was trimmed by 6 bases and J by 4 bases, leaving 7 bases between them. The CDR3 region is CASSRRNQPQHF. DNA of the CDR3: TGTGCCAGTAGCCGCCGGAATCAGCCCCAGCATTTT.

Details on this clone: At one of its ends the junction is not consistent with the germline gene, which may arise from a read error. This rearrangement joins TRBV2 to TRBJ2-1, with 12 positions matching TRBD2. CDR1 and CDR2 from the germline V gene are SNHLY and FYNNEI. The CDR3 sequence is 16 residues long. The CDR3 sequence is CASSLASGRAYHEQFF. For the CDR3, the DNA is TGTGCCAGCAGTCTGGCTAGCGGGAGGGCCTACCATGAGCAGTTCTTC.

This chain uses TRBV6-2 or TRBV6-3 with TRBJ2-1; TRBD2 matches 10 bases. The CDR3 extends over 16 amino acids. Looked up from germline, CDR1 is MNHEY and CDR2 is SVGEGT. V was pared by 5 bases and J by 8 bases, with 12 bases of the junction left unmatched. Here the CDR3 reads CASSLLGAGGPYEQFF. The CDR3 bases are TGTGCCAGCAGTCTCCTTGGAGCGGGAGGGCCGTATGAGCAGTTCTTC.